This TCR beta chain emerged from a study of identical twins. With 6 bases clipped from V and 6 bases from J, the junction kept 12 bases outside the gene matches. Germline lookup yields CDR1 MNHEY and CDR2 SVGEGT. The CDR3 consists of 15 residues. In TCRdb, the 5' RACE reads were re-called with MiXCR into one record per CDR3 protein. The table has some 730,000 distinct CDR3 sequences, 15% to 20% seen once. These same data were also listed under a study on T cells expressing NK-cell markers. In that study: Of the CD8+ T cell pool in about six donors, roughly 1.0-8% was accounted for by dominant NKG2C+ clonotypes.

Sequencing was carried out using PBMCs. The chain couples TRBV6-2 or TRBV6-3 to TRBJ2-7; the match to TRBD2 covers 9 bases. The sequence came from a woman under 30 in good health. The CDR3 region has the DNA TGTGCCAGCAGCTCCGGTGGAGCGGGAGGCAGCGAGCAGTACTTC. It codes for CASSSGGAGGSEQYF.